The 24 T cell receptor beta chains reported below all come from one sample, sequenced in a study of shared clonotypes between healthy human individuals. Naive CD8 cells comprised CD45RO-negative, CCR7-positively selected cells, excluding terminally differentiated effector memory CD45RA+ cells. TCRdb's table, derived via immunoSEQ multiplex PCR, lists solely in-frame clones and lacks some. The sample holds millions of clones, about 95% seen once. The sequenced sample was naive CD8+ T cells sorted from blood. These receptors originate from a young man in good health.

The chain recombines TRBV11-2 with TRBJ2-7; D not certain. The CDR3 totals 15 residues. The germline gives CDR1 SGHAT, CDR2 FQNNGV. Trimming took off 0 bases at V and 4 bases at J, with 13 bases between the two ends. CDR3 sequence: CASSLDPAQVYEQYF. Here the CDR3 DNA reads TGTGCCAGCAGCTTAGATCCGGCACAAGTTTACGAGCAGTACTTC.

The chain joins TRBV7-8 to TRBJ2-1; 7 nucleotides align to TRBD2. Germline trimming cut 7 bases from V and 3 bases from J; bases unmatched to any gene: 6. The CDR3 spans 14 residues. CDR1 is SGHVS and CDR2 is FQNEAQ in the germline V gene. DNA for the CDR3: TGTGCCAGCATCCAAAGCGGGGACTACAATGAGCAGTTCTTC. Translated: CASIQSGDYNEQFF.

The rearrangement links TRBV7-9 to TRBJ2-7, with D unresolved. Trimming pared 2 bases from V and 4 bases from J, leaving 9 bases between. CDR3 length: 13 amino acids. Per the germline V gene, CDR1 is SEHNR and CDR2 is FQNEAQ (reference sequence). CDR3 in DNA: TGTGCCAGCAGCTTAAGTCCCTTTTACGAGCAGTACTTC. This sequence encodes CASSLSPFYEQYF.

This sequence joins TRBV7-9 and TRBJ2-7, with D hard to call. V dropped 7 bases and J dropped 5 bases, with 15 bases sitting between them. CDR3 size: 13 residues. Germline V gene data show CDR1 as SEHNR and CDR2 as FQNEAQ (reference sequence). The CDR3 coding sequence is TGTGCCAGCACTTACGGAAAGGGTCACGAGCAGTACTTC. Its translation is CASTYGKGHEQYF.

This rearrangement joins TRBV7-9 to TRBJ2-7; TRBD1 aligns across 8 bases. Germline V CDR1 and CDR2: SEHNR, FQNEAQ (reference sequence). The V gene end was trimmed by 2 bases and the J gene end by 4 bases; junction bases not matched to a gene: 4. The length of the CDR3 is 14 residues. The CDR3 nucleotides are TGTGCCAGCAGCTTAACGGGACAGGAGTACGAGCAGTACTTC. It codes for CASSLTGQEYEQYF.

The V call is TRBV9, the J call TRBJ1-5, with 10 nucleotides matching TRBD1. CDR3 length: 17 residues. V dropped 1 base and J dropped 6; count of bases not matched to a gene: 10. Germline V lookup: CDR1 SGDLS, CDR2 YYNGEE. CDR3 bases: TGTGCCAGCAGCGTATCCTACCGGGACAGGGGTTTTCAGCCCCAGCATTTT. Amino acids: CASSVSYRDRGFQPQHF.

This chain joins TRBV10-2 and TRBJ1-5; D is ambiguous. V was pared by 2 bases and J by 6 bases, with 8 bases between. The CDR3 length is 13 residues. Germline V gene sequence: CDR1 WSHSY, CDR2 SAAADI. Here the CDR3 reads CASSETGIQPQHF. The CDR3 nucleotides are TGCGCCAGCAGTGAGACTGGGATTCAGCCCCAGCATTTT.

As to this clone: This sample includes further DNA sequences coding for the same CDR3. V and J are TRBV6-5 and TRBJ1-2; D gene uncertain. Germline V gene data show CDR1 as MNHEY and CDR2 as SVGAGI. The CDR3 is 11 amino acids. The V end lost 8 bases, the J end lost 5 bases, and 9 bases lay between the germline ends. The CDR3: CASGGFYGYTF. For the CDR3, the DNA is TGTGCCAGCGGAGGGTTTTATGGCTACACCTTC.

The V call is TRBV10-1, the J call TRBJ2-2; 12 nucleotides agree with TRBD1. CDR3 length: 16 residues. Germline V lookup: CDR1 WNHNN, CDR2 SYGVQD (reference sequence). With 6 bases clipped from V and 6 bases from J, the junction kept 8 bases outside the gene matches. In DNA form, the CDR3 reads TGCGCCAGCAGAGAGGGGGGACAGGGGGCTTCCGGGGAGCTGTTTTTT. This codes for CASREGGQGASGELFF.

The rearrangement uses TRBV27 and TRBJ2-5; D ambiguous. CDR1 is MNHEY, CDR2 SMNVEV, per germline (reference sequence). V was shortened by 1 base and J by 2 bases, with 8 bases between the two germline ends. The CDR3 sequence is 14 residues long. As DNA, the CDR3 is TGTGCCAGCAGTTTATTTGTAGGGCAAGAGACCCAGTACTTC. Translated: CASSLFVGQETQYF.

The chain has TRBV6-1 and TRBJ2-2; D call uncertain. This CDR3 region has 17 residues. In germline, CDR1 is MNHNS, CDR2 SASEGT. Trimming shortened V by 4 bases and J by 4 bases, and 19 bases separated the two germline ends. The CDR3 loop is CASSALGRSWGTGELFF. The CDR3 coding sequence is TGTGCCAGCAGTGCTCTAGGTCGGTCGTGGGGCACCGGGGAGCTGTTTTTT.

The CDR3 protein is CASSLSSGIYEQYF. The CDR3 nucleotides read TGTGCCAGCAGTTTGAGCTCCGGGATCTACGAGCAGTACTTC. The chain uses TRBV28 and TRBJ2-7; a weak D match, TRBD2 (5 bases). The V end was cut by 3 bases, the J end by 3 bases, with 12 bases between. Germline values: CDR1 MDHEN, CDR2 SYDVKM. The CDR3 is 14 residues long.

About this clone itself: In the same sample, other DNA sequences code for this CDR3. The CDR3 nucleotides read TGTGCCAGCAGCTCCAGCTCCTACGAGCAGTACTTC. Amino acids: CASSSSSYEQYF. V usage is TRBV27 and J usage is TRBJ2-7, with D unresolved. This CDR3 contains 12 residues. V was cut by 6 bases and J by 0 bases, with 6 bases left in between. Germline CDR1 and CDR2: MNHEY and SMNVEV (reference sequence).

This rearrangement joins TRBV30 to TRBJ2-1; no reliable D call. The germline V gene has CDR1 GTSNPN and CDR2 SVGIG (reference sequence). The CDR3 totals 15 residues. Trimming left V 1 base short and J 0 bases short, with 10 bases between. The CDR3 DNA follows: TGTGCCTGGAGTGATGTCGAAAGCTCCTACAATGAGCAGTTCTTC. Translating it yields CAWSDVESSYNEQFF.

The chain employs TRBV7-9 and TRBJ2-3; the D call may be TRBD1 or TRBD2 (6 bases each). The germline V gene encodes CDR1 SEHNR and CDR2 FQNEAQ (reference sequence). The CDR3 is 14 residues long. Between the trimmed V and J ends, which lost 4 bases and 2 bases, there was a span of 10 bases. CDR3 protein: CASSWGAATDTQYF. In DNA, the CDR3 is TGTGCCAGCAGCTGGGGGGCAGCCACAGATACGCAGTATTTT.

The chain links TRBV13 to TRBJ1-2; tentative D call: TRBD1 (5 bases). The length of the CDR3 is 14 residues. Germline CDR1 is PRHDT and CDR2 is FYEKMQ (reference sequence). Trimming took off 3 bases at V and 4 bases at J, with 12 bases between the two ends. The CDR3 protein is CASSFAGSFYGYTF. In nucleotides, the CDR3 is TGTGCCAGCAGCTTCGCAGGGTCATTCTATGGCTACACCTTC. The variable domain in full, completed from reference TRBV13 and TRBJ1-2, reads AAGVIQSPRHLIKEKRETATLKCYPIPRHDTVYWYQQGPGQDPQFLISFYEKMQSDKGSIPDRFSAQQFSDYHSELNMSSLELGDSALYFCASSFAGSFYGYTFGSGTRLTVV.

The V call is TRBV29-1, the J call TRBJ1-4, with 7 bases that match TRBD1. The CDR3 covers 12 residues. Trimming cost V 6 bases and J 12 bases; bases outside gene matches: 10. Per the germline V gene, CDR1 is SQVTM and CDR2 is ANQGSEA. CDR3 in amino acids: CSVSKQGMQLFF. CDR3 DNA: TGCAGCGTGTCTAAACAGGGGATGCAACTGTTTTTT.

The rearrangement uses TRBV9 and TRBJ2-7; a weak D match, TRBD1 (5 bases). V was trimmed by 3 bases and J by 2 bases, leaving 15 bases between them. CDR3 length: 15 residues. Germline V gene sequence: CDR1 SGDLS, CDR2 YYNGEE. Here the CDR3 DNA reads TGTGCCAGCAGCGCGTACTCAGGGTATCCCTACGAGCAGTACTTC. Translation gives CASSAYSGYPYEQYF.

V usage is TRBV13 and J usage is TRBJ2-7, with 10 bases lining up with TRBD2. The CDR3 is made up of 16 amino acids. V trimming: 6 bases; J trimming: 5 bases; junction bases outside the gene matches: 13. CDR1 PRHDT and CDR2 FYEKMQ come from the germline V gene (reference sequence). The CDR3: CASSSRRTSGKDEQYF. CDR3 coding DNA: TGTGCCAGCAGTTCCCGAAGGACTAGCGGTAAGGACGAGCAGTACTTC.

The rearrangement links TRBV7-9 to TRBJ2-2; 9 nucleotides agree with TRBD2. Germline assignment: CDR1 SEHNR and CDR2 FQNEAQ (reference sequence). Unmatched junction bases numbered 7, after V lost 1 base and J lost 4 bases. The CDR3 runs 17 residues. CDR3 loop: CASSLVTGSGGTGELFF. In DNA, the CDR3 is TGTGCCAGCAGCTTAGTGACGGGTAGCGGGGGCACCGGGGAGCTGTTTTTT. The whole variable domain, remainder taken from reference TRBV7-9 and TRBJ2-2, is DTGVSQNPRHKITKRGQNVTFRCDPISEHNRLYWYRQTLGQGPEFLTYFQNEAQLEKSRLLSDRFSAERPKGSFSTLEIQRTEQGDSAMYLCASSLVTGSGGTGELFFGEGSRLTVL.

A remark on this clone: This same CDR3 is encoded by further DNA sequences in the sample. The CDR3 DNA reads as TGTGCCAGCAGTGAAGCGTGGGGCTCCTACGAGCAGTACTTC. Translating it yields CASSEAWGSYEQYF. V gene TRBV6-1 combines with J gene TRBJ2-7; D is undetermined. This CDR3 region has 14 residues. V was trimmed by 0 bases and J by 0 bases, leaving 6 bases between them. Germline CDR1 reads MNHNS; CDR2 reads SASEGT.

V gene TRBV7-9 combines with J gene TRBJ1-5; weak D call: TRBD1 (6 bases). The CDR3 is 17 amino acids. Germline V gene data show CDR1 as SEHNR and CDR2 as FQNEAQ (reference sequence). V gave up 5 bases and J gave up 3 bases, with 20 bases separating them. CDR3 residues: CASSHLAGGADNQPQHF. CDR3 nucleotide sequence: TGTGCCAGCAGCCACCTGGCCGGGGGGGCGGACAATCAGCCCCAGCATTTT.

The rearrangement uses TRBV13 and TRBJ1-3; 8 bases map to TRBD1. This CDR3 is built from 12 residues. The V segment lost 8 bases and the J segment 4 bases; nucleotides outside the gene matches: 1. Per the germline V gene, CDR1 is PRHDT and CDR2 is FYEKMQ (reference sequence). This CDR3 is CASWDRGNTIYF. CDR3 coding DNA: TGTGCCAGCTGGGACAGGGGAAACACCATATATTTT.

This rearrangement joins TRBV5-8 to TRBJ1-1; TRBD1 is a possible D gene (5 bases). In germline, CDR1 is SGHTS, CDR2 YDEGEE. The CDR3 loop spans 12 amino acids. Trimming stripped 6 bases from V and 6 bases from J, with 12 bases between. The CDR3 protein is CASNPGGSEAFF. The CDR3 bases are TGTGCCAGCAACCCGGGGGGGTCTGAAGCTTTCTTT. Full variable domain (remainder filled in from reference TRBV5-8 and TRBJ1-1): EAGVTQSPTHLIKTRGQQATLRCSPISGHTSVYWYQQALGLGLQFLLWYDEGEERNRGNFPPRFSGRQFPNYSSELNVNALELEDSALYLCASNPGGSEAFFGQGTRLTVV.